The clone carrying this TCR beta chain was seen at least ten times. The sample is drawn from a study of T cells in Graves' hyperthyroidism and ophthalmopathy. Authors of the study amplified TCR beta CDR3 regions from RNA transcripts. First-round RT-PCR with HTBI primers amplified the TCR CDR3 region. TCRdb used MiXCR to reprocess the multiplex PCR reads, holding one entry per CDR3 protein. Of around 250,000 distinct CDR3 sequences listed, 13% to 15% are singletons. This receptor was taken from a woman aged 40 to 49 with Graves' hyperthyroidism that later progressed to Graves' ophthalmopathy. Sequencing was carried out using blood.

The CDR3 sequence is CASSPGLERDNEQFF. The CDR3, as DNA: TGTGCCAGCTCACCGGGACTAGAAAGGGACAATGAGCAGTTCTTC. The chain links TRBV18 to TRBJ2-1; 8 positions agree with TRBD2. The CDR3 runs to 15 residues. J lost 5 bases, V lost 3 bases, and 6 bases had no gene match. Germline values: CDR1 KGHSH, CDR2 LQKENI.